This T cell receptor (beta chain) comes out of a study of CD8 T cells in Susac syndrome. In blood CD8+ and CD4+ T cells, TCR beta underwent sequencing. Isolation of CD8+ and CD4+ T cells was performed negatively, whereas enrichment of TEMRA cells was done by FACS. Random hexamers were used to reverse transcribe the RNA input (roughly 0.5 to 1 ug). Coverage of TCR beta CDR3 amplification by immunoSEQ multiplex PCR extended to 54 Vbeta and 13 Jbeta. TCRdb independently ran MiXCR on the immunoSEQ multiplex PCR reads; one entry per CDR3 protein. This sample has roughly 80,000 distinct CDR3 sequences, with 75% to 95% found just once. Trimming removed 5 bases at V and 3 bases at J, with 10 bases between. This CDR3 region has 13 residues. CDR1 MDHEN and CDR2 SYDVKM come from the germline V gene.

The TCR originated in a human donor with multiple sclerosis. The specimen was CD8+ T cells from PBMCs. The V and J genes are TRBV28 and TRBJ1-1, with D tentatively TRBD1 (5 bases). CDR3 protein: CASSERGYTEAFF. The CDR3 DNA is TGTGCCAGCAGTGAGAGGGGATACACTGAAGCTTTCTTT. Full variable domain (missing parts from reference TRBV28 and TRBJ1-1): DVKVTQSSRYLVKRTGEKVFLECVQDMDHENMFWYRQDPGLGLRLIYFSYDVKMKEKGDIPEGYSVSREKKERFSLILESASTNQTSMYLCASSERGYTEAFFGQGTRLTVV.